This paragraph reports one T cell receptor beta chain. The target antigen is unknown. Specified treatment: 15 to 20 received Ad26.COV2.S at low or high dose, single or two shots; roughly five received placebo; per-sample allocation not given. On day 63 after the first injection, vaccine and placebo recipients gave samples. An adult of 18-55 years in Boston served as donor. The data derive from a study of Ad26.COV2.S vaccination and SARS-CoV-2 variants. Study in general: Within the COV1001 Ad26.COV2.S trial arm, the donor was enrolled. By the intramuscular route, Ad26.COV2.S was given once, or twice 56 days apart.

The protocol was immunoSEQ multiplex PCR, while the TCRdb copy is restricted to in-frame clones and leaves out a portion. The sample yields about 480,000 clones, about 83% seen once. Study-wide findings and caveats: Analyses of TCR breadth and depth may have underestimated total T cell responses.

The TCR sequence derives from a person between 18 and 60 years old who received the Ad26.COV2.S COVID-19 vaccine or a placebo. The sample in question was peripheral blood, obtained in a trial of Ad26.COV2.S vaccine versus placebo.

The CDR3 loop reads CASRPASNEKLFF. Here the CDR3 DNA reads TGTGCCAGCAGGCCAGCATCTAATGAAAAACTGTTTTTT. The rearrangement links TRBV27 to TRBJ1-4; D remains unclear. The germline V and J ends were trimmed by 6 bases and 3 bases, with 8 bases remaining between them. CDR1 and CDR2 from the germline V gene are MNHEY and SMNVEV (reference sequence). The CDR3 covers 13 residues.